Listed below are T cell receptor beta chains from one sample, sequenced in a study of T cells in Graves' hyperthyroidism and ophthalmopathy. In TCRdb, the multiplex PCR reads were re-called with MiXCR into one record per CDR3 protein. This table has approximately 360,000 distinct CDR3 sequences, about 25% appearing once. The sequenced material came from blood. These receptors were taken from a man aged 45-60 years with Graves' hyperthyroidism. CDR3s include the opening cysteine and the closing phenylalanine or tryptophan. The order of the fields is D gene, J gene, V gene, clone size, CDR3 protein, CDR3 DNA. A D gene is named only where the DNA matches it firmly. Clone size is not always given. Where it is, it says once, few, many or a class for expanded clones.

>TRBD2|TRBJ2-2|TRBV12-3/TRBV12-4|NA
CASSSGSSAGELFF
TGTGCCAGCAGTAGCGGGAGTTCGGCCGGGGAGCTGTTTTTT
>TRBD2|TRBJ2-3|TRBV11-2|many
CASSLSGRAADTQYF
TGTGCCAGCAGCTTAAGCGGGAGGGCCGCAGATACGCAGTATTTT
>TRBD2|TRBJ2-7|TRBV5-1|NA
CASSLDSGGSPYEQYF
TGCGCCAGCAGCTTGGATAGCGGGGGCTCCCCCTACGAGCAGTACTTC
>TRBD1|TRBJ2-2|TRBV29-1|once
CSVERDRGPGELFF
TGCAGCGTTGAGCGGGACAGGGGGCCCGGGGAGCTGTTTTTT
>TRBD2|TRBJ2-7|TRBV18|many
CASSRTSEEQYF
TGTGCCAGCTCCAGGACTAGCGAGGAGCAGTACTTC
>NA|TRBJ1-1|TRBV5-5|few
CASSLITGRDTEAFF
TGTGCCAGCAGCTTAATCACAGGGAGGGACACTGAAGCTTTCTTT
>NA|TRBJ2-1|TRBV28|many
CASSLVRGYNEQFF
TGTGCCAGCAGTTTGGTGAGGGGGTACAATGAGCAGTTCTTC
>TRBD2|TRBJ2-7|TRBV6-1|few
CASSESSGTSYSYEQYF
TGTGCCAGCAGTGAAAGCTCCGGGACTAGTTACTCCTACGAGCAGTACTTC
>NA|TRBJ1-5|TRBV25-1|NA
CASSAFQGSNQPQHF
TGTGCCAGCAGTGCCTTTCAGGGGAGCAATCAGCCCCAGCATTTT
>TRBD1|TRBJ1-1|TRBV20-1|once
CSARDDRVGERAFF
TGCAGTGCTAGAGACGACAGGGTCGGGGAAAGAGCTTTCTTT
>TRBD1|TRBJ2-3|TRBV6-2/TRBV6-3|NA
CASSPHRQTGATDTQYF
TGTGCCAGCAGTCCCCATCGCCAGACAGGGGCGACAGATACGCAGTATTTT
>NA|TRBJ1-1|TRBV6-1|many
CASSERVEAFF
TGTGCCAGCTCAGAACGGGTTGAAGCTTTCTTT
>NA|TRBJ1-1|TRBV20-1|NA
CSARSGVANRAFF
TGCAGTGCTAGATCCGGGGTGGCCAATCGAGCTTTCTTT
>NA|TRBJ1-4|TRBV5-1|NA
CASSLEVGRAGEKLFF
TGCGCCAGCAGCTTGGAGGTGGGCAGGGCTGGTGAAAAACTGTTTTTT
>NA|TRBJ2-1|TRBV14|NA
CASSTWGSHNEQFF
TGTGCCAGCAGCACTTGGGGTAGCCACAATGAGCAGTTCTTC
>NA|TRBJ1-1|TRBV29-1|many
CSASDRSLNTEAFF
TGCAGCGCCTCTGACAGATCGCTCAACACTGAAGCTTTCTTT
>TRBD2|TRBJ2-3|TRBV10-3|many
CAISSTSGTQEQYF
TGTGCCATCAGTTCGACTAGCGGGACCCAAGAGCAGTATTTT
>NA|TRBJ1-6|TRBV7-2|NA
CASSYRAGNSPLHF
TGTGCCAGCAGCTACAGGGCTGGGAATTCACCCCTCCACTTT
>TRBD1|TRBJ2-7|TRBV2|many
CAIIDAGQGNEQYF
TGTGCCATAATTGACGCGGGACAGGGGAACGAGCAGTACTTC
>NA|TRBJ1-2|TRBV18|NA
CASSLGTPYGYTF
TGTGCCAGCTCACTAGGGACACCTTATGGCTACACCTTC
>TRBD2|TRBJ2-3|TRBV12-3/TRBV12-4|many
CASRNGTSGSTQYF
TGTGCCAGCAGAAATGGGACTAGCGGGAGTACGCAGTATTTT
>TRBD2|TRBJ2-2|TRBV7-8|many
CASSLAVTSAGELFF
TGTGCCAGCAGCTTAGCTGTGACTAGCGCCGGGGAGCTGTTTTTT
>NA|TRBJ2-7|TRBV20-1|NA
CSAREGTTYEQYF
TGCAGTGCCAGGGAGGGGACAACCTACGAGCAGTACTTC
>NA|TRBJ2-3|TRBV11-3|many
CASSRLKASTDTQYF
TGTGCCAGCAGCAGGCTCAAGGCTAGCACAGATACGCAGTATTTT
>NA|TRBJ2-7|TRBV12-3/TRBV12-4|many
CASSLEGPYEQYF
TGTGCCAGCAGTTTAGAGGGTCCCTACGAGCAGTACTTC
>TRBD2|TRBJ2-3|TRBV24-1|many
CATSEERGYTDTQYF
TGTGCCACCAGTGAAGAGCGGGGCTACACAGATACGCAGTATTTT
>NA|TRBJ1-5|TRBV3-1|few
CASSQDLPGAGPQHF
TGTGCCAGCAGCCAAGATCTCCCGGGAGCGGGACCCCAGCATTTT
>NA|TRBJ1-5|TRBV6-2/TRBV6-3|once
CASSAEQNQPQHF
TGTGCCAGCAGTGCGGAACAGAATCAGCCCCAGCATTTT
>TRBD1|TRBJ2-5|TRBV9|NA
CASSSTGGPETQYF
TGTGCCAGCAGCTCCACAGGGGGCCCGGAGACCCAGTACTTC
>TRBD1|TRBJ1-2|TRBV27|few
CASSYQGANVRGYTF
TGTGCCAGCAGTTATCAGGGGGCGAACGTTCGTGGCTACACCTTC
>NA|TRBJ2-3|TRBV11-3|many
CASSRSGGRDTQYF
TGTGCCAGCAGCCGATCCGGAGGACGCGATACGCAGTATTTT
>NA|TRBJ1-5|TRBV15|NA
CATSRDGGDSNQPQHF
TGTGCCACCAGCAGAGATGGAGGGGATAGCAATCAGCCCCAGCATTTT
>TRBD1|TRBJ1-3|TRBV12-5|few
CASGLVPTGAGNTIYF
TGTGCTAGTGGTTTGGTACCGACAGGGGCTGGAAACACCATATATTTT
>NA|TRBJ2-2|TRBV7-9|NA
CASSLDVGELFF
TGTGCCAGCAGCTTAGACGTCGGGGAGCTGTTTTTT
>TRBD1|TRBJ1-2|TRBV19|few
CASSIGEGAGYTF
TGTGCCAGTAGTATAGGGGAGGGGGCCGGCTACACCTTC
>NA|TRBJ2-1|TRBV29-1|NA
CSVSGTANEQFF
TGCAGCGTTTCCGGGACCGCCAATGAGCAGTTCTTC
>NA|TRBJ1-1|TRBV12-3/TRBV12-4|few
CASSILWGSEAFF
TGTGCCAGCAGTATTTTATGGGGTTCCGAAGCTTTCTTT
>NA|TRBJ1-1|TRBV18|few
CASSLGLTQDAEAFF
TGTGCCAGCTCCCTGGGACTCACCCAGGACGCTGAAGCTTTCTTT
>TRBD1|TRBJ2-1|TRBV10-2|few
CASSGDREANEQFF
TGCGCCAGCAGCGGGGACAGAGAGGCCAATGAGCAGTTCTTC
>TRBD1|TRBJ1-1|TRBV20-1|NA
CSAGTGGVRQAFF
TGCAGTGCTGGGACAGGGGGCGTTCGGCAAGCTTTCTTT
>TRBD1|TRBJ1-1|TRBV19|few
CASSWGQRSNTEAFF
TGTGCCAGTAGTTGGGGACAGAGGTCGAACACTGAAGCTTTCTTT
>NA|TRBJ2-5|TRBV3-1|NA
CASSPGSRLQETQYF
TGTGCCAGCAGCCCCGGATCTAGATTACAAGAGACCCAGTACTTC
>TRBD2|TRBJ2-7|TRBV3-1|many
CASSQGLAGAEQYF
TGTGCCAGCAGCCAAGGACTAGCGGGAGCCGAGCAGTACTTC
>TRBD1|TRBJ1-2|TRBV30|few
CAWRAQGAYGYTF
TGTGCCTGGAGGGCACAGGGGGCTTATGGCTACACCTTC
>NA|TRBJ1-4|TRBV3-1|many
CASSQDRTATNEKLFF
TGTGCCAGCAGCCAAGATAGAACCGCAACTAATGAAAAACTGTTTTTT
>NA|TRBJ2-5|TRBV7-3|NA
CASSPQVEQETQYF
TGTGCCAGCAGCCCTCAGGTGGAACAAGAGACCCAGTACTTC
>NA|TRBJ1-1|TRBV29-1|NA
CSGPGTFWVSKAFF
TGCAGCGGTCCCGGGACCTTTTGGGTCTCGAAAGCTTTCTTT
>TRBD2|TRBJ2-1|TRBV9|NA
CASSASGSHEQFF
TGTGCCAGCAGCGCTAGCGGGAGTCATGAGCAGTTCTTC
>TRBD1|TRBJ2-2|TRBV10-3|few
CAISESRGQVTGELFF
TGTGCCATCAGTGAGTCGAGGGGGCAAGTCACCGGGGAGCTGTTTTTT
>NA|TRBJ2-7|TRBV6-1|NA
CASSQVVGSGQYF
TGTGCCAGCAGCCAGGTTGTTGGGAGTGGGCAGTACTTC
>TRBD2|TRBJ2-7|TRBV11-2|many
CASSLAGGNYEQYF
TGTGCCAGCAGCTTAGCGGGGGGGAACTACGAGCAGTACTTC
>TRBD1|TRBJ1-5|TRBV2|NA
CASALGTDTQHF
TGTGCCAGCGCGTTGGGGACAGATACGCAGCATTTT
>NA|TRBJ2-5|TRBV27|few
CASSLLSGRETQYF
TGTGCCAGCAGTTTACTAAGCGGGCGGGAGACCCAGTACTTC
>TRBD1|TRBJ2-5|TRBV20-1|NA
CSAEDRPKETQYF
TGCAGTGCTGAGGACAGGCCCAAAGAGACCCAGTACTTC